These 26 T cell receptor beta chains were all obtained from the same sample, sequenced in a study of beta chain features in type 1 diabetes. Expressed TCRB transcripts were sequenced after all isolated RNA was converted to cDNA. Profiling relied on immunoSEQ multiplex PCR, and the TCRdb table lists in-frame clones only, not all of them. Of about 180,000 clones listed, about 13% are singletons. Input material: central memory CD4+ T cells from blood. The receptors were sampled from a woman in her late teens or twenties in good health.

The chain is built from TRBV2 and TRBJ2-7, with 8 bases identical to TRBD2. CDR1 is SNHLY, CDR2 FYNNEI, per germline. V lost 2 bases, J lost 1 base, and 4 bases stayed unmatched. The CDR3 is made up of 15 amino acids. The CDR3 bases are TGTGCCAGCAGTGAACTAGGACTAGCTTCCTACGAGCAGTACTTC. This translates into CASSELGLASYEQYF.

The chain couples TRBV29-1 to TRBJ2-1, with D perhaps matching TRBD1 (6 bases). Deletions cut 8 bases from V and 4 bases from J, with 15 bases between. The V gene's germline CDR1 is SQVTM and CDR2 ANQGSEA. CDR3 length: 13 amino acids. CDR3: CSFSFRGYNEQFF. DNA for the CDR3: TGCAGCTTCTCCTTCAGGGGTTACAATGAGCAGTTCTTC.

In this sample, this clone turned up a few times. The chain carries TRBV15 and TRBJ2-3; no clear D gene. V gave up 0 bases and J gave up 5 bases, with 15 bases separating them. Germline V CDR1 and CDR2: LNHNV, YYDKDF (reference sequence). The CDR3 contains 16 residues. The CDR3 DNA reads as TGTGCCACCAGCAGAGATCGGTCCAGGTATCGAGATACGCAGTATTTT. Translation gives CATSRDRSRYRDTQYF.

This clone has just a few counts. The chain carries TRBV9 and TRBJ2-7; D is perhaps TRBD1 (6 bases). The V end was cut by 2 bases, the J end by 3 bases, with 12 bases between. Per the germline V gene, CDR1 is SGDLS and CDR2 is YYNGEE. The CDR3 loop spans 14 amino acids. This CDR3 reads CASSVSGTHYEQYF. As DNA, the CDR3 is TGTGCCAGCAGCGTTTCCGGGACACACTACGAGCAGTACTTC.

This chain links TRBV5-1 with TRBJ2-7; D unresolved. Germline CDR1 is SGHRS and CDR2 is YFSETQ. Trimming cost V 0 bases and J 2 bases, with 12 bases left between them. This CDR3 is 15 amino acids long. The CDR3 DNA follows: TGCGCCAGCAGCTTGGGGGCAGTAGGCACCTACGAGCAGTACTTC. Translation gives CASSLGAVGTYEQYF.

This clone has a count of ten or more. The rearrangement uses TRBV27 and TRBJ1-2; no firm D call. Trimming cost V 6 bases and J 8 bases, with 7 bases left between them. Germline V CDR1 and CDR2: MNHEY, SMNVEV (reference sequence). The CDR3 length is 10 residues. The CDR3: CASSSSGYTF. Here the CDR3 DNA reads TGTGCCAGCAGCTCCTCCGGCTACACCTTC.

With regard to this clone: Other DNA sequences in the sample encode the same CDR3. This chain uses TRBV7-2 with TRBJ2-1; no firm D call. The CDR3 runs 13 residues. V lost 1 base and J 8 bases, leaving 9 bases between the germline ends. The germline V gene encodes CDR1 SGHTA and CDR2 FQGNSA. The chain's CDR3 is CASSLGTVDEQFF. CDR3 coding DNA: TGTGCCAGCAGCTTAGGAACGGTTGATGAGCAGTTCTTC.

This sequence joins TRBV19 and TRBJ2-6; maybe TRBD2 (5 bases). Trimming removed 4 bases from V and 2 bases from J, with 12 bases in between. CDR1 is LNHDA, CDR2 SQIVND, per germline (reference sequence). This CDR3 has 16 residues. The CDR3 DNA reads TGTGCCAGTAGTACTAGTTACGGGGCTGGGGCCAACGTCCTGACTTTC. The encoded protein is CASSTSYGAGANVLTF.

The V call is TRBV4-1, the J call TRBJ1-5; the D is unclear. V lost 0 bases, J lost 7 bases, and 13 bases lay in between. Looked up from germline, CDR1 is MGHRA and CDR2 is YSYEKL. CDR3 length equals 15 residues. This CDR3 is CASSQDTGIGQPQHF. DNA of the CDR3: TGCGCCAGCAGCCAAGATACGGGGATCGGCCAGCCCCAGCATTTT.

V and J are TRBV10-1 and TRBJ2-1, with D tentatively TRBD2 (5 bases). The V gene's germline CDR1 is WNHNN and CDR2 SYGVQD (reference sequence). The length of the CDR3 is 13 residues. V lost 6 bases to trimming and J lost 3 bases, with 9 bases between them. CDR3 protein: CASSPGLYNEQFF. CDR3 bases: TGCGCCAGCAGCCCAGGACTCTACAATGAGCAGTTCTTC.

This clone was seen more than once but under ten times. V is TRBV18 and J is TRBJ1-4, with D perhaps matching TRBD1 (5 bases). Germline loops: CDR1 KGHSH, CDR2 LQKENI. The CDR3 extends over 13 amino acids. The V and J ends lost 3 bases and 7 bases respectively, with 9 bases between them. Here the CDR3 reads CASSPGGGEKLFF. CDR3 DNA sequence: TGTGCCAGCTCACCCGGGGGAGGTGAAAAACTGTTTTTT.

This clone was counted a few times. The chain has TRBV15 and TRBJ2-1; 8 positions match TRBD2. Germline CDR1 LNHNV, CDR2 YYDKDF (reference sequence). CDR3 size: 15 residues. The junction had 9 bases not matched to a gene; V was cut back by 5 bases and J by 6 bases. CDR3 nucleotide sequence: TGTGCCACCAGCCCCCGGGAGGGCCGTAGCAATGAGCAGTTCTTC. This translates into CATSPREGRSNEQFF.

This chain links TRBV27 with TRBJ2-5; 7 nucleotides agree with TRBD1. After removal of 2 bases from V and 5 bases from J, the junction contained 5 bases not matched to a gene. The CDR3 has 14 amino acids. The V gene's germline CDR1 is MNHEY and CDR2 SMNVEV (reference sequence). The CDR3 loop is CASSLRLRGETQYF. The CDR3 DNA reads as TGTGCCAGCAGTTTAAGACTCAGGGGGGAGACCCAGTACTTC.

This chain links TRBV13 with TRBJ1-3, with D possibly matching TRBD1 (5 bases). Between the trimmed V and J ends, which lost 0 bases and 0 bases, there was a span of 12 bases. The CDR3 has 17 residues. Looked up from germline, CDR1 is PRHDT and CDR2 is FYEKMQ (reference sequence). In DNA form, the CDR3 reads TGTGCCAGCAGCTTAGGGAGACAGAAATACTCTGGAAACACCATATATTTT. It yields the protein CASSLGRQKYSGNTIYF. Complete variable domain (other parts from reference TRBV13 and TRBJ1-3): AAGVIQSPRHLIKEKRETATLKCYPIPRHDTVYWYQQGPGQDPQFLISFYEKMQSDKGSIPDRFSAQQFSDYHSELNMSSLELGDSALYFCASSLGRQKYSGNTIYFGEGSWLTVV.

CDR3 sequence (DNA): TGTGCCAGCAGCCCACTGGACCGACTATTCTATGGCTACACCTTC. Encoded protein: CASSPLDRLFYGYTF. The chain uses TRBV5-6 and TRBJ1-2, with no clear D. CDR3 length: 15 residues. The V gene lost 4 bases and the J gene lost 4 bases, with 17 bases spanning the gap. The germline V gene has CDR1 SGHDT and CDR2 YYEEEE.

A remark on this clone: The sample carries other DNA sequences with the same CDR3. The chain couples TRBV5-4 to TRBJ2-2; 8 positions agree with TRBD2. The CDR3 sequence is 15 residues long. Germline V lookup: CDR1 SGHNT, CDR2 YYREEE (reference sequence). J was trimmed by 3 bases and V by 1 base; bases with no gene match: 2. The chain's CDR3 is CASSLTSGYTGELFF. Here the CDR3 DNA reads TGTGCCAGCAGCTTGACTAGCGGTTACACCGGGGAGCTGTTTTTT.

In this sample, this clone turned up many times. The chain couples TRBV21-1 to TRBJ2-1; the table's D call TRBD2 went unverified against the DNA. TRBV21-1 is deemed a pseudogene. The length of the CDR3 is 15 residues. The chain's CDR3 is CASSKEAREHSEQFF. The CDR3 bases are TGTGCCAGCAGCAAAGAAGCCCGGGAGCACAGTGAGCAGTTCTTC.

In its sample, this clone was seen a few times. The chain uses TRBV7-9 and TRBJ2-7; 8 nucleotides align to TRBD1. Looked up from germline, CDR1 is SEHNR and CDR2 is FQNEAQ (reference sequence). V shed 2 bases, J shed 2 bases, and the junction held 2 bases outside the gene matches. The CDR3 is made up of 14 amino acids. The CDR3 bases are TGTGCCAGCAGCTTAACACAGGGGGCCTACGAGCAGTACTTC. This sequence encodes CASSLTQGAYEQYF.

This clone was seen a few times. This chain links TRBV25-1 with TRBJ2-7, with 7 positions matching TRBD1. V lost 5 bases and J lost 3; bases outside the gene matches: 4. CDR1 is MGHDK and CDR2 is SYGVNS in the germline V gene. This CDR3 has 13 amino acids. The CDR3 loop is CASSSNRGYEQYF. CDR3 nucleotides: TGTGCCAGCAGTTCAAACAGGGGCTACGAGCAGTACTTC.

The chain employs TRBV15 and TRBJ2-7; no reliable D call. Germline V gene lookup returns CDR1 LNHNV and CDR2 YYDKDF (reference sequence). CDR3 size: 14 residues. V was pared by 3 bases and J by 0 bases, with 9 bases between. CDR3 in DNA: TGTGCCACCAGCAGTGTACTGAACTCCTACGAGCAGTACTTC. Its protein is CATSSVLNSYEQYF.

The rearrangement uses TRBV4-2 and TRBJ2-1; 11 bases fit TRBD2. The CDR3 contains 16 residues. CDR1 is LGHNA and CDR2 is YNFKEQ in the germline V gene. Trimming cost V 2 bases and J 9 bases; bases outside gene matches: 9. CDR3 coding DNA: TGTGCCAGCAGCCAACTCGAGTTACTAGCGGGGGCTGAGCAGTTCTTC. Its translation is CASSQLELLAGAEQFF.

This clone showed up many times. CDR3 region: CAYQTGAVDQPQHF. The CDR3 bases are TGTGCCTACCAGACAGGGGCCGTCGATCAGCCCCAGCATTTT. The gene calls are TRBV30 and TRBJ1-5; 8 bases map to TRBD1. CDR3 size: 14 residues. Per germline, CDR1 GTSNPN and CDR2 SVGIG (reference sequence). The V segment lost 7 bases and the J segment 5 bases; nucleotides outside the gene matches: 10.

This clone was counted a few times. The V and J genes are TRBV13 and TRBJ2-5; 9 positions agree with TRBD2. Germline V lookup: CDR1 PRHDT, CDR2 FYEKMQ (reference sequence). The J segment lost 2 bases and the V segment lost 2 bases, leaving 3 bases of the junction unmatched. The CDR3 has 15 residues. This CDR3 reads CASSLPTSGQETQYF. In DNA, the CDR3 is TGTGCCAGCAGCTTACCGACTAGCGGACAAGAGACCCAGTACTTC.

V and J are TRBV5-1 and TRBJ2-1; the match to TRBD1 covers 7 bases. The germline gives CDR1 SGHRS, CDR2 YFSETQ. With 2 bases clipped from V and 6 bases from J, the junction kept 5 bases outside the gene matches. This CDR3 has 14 residues. CDR3 region: CASSLVAGGNEQFF. CDR3 coding DNA: TGCGCCAGCAGCTTAGTAGCAGGGGGCAATGAGCAGTTCTTC. The full variable domain, its missing parts supplied by reference TRBV5-1 and TRBJ2-1, is KAGVTQTPRYLIKTRGQQVTLSCSPISGHRSVSWYQQTPGQGLQFLFEYFSETQRNKGNFPGRFSGRQFSNSRSEMNVSTLELGDSALYLCASSLVAGGNEQFFGPGTRLTVL.

This rearrangement joins TRBV6-1 to TRBJ2-5; D uncertain. This CDR3 spans 12 amino acids. Germline CDR1 and CDR2: MNHNS and SASEGT. V lost 6 bases to trimming and J lost 5 bases, with 10 bases between them. In nucleotides, the CDR3 is TGTGCCAGCAGCCGACGGCGGGAGACCCAGTACTTC. It specifies CASSRRRETQYF.

This clone was seen only a few times. This chain's CDR3 is CASRYRGLGTGELFF. The CDR3 DNA reads as TGTGCCAGCAGATACAGGGGCCTGGGCACCGGGGAGCTGTTTTTT. The chain is built from TRBV6-5 and TRBJ2-2; TRBD1 aligns across 7 bases. The CDR3 runs 15 residues. The ends lost 6 bases at V and 4 bases at J; junction bases unmatched: 8. The germline V gene encodes CDR1 MNHEY and CDR2 SVGAGI.